Below are 31 T cell receptor beta chains sequenced from a single sample in a study of HIV-infected patients and healthy controls. No cell fractionation was done, so the repertoire covers all unsorted peripheral blood T cells. Around 530 ng RNA was reverse transcribed with alpha and beta constant-region primers. Using multiplexing indices, alpha and beta chain libraries were generated apart by chain-specific third strand synthesis. Each CDR3 protein is one row after TCRdb ran MiXCR on the 5' RACE reads. The top ten hold 2% to 3% of the sample, which has around 19,000 distinct CDR3 sequences, approximately 9% seen once. Sequenced input: blood. These receptor sequences come from an adult in good health.

The CDR3 DNA is TGTGCCAGCAGCGCGGGCCCCTCGGCAGACACTGAAGCTTTCTTT. Translating it yields CASSAGPSADTEAFF. V and J are TRBV9 and TRBJ1-1; D gene unclear. The CDR3 has 15 residues. V was cut by 3 bases and J by 3 bases, with 15 bases left in between. Germline assignment: CDR1 SGDLS and CDR2 YYNGEE.

This clonotype was seen many times. The V and J genes are TRBV12-3 or TRBV12-4 and TRBJ1-2; possible D gene TRBD1, 5 bases. The length of the CDR3 is 12 residues. V lost 3 bases, J lost 6 bases, and 8 bases lay in between. CDR3 nucleotide sequence: TGTGCCAGCAGTTTGGGGCAGAATGGCTACACCTTC. Translated, it gives CASSLGQNGYTF.

This clonotype was found a few times. V gene TRBV27 combines with J gene TRBJ1-1; unclear D gene. Germline V gene lookup returns CDR1 MNHEY and CDR2 SMNVEV (reference sequence). V was pared by 8 bases and J by 4 bases, with 14 bases between. The CDR3 spans 13 residues. The CDR3 coding sequence is TGTGCCAGCGCCCCGGGGTTGGGCACTGAAGCTTTCTTT. Its translation is CASAPGLGTEAFF.

This clonotype was found many times. V and J are TRBV10-3 and TRBJ1-1; no definite D call. This CDR3 has 12 residues. V lost 4 bases and J 6 bases, leaving 9 bases between the germline ends. Germline V lookup: CDR1 ENHRY, CDR2 SYGVKD. The CDR3 DNA reads as TGTGCCATCAGTGTCGACGGATCTGAAGCTTTCTTT. It specifies CAISVDGSEAFF.

Sample share makes this clonotype medium-sized. The rearrangement joins TRBV5-5 to TRBJ2-6, with 7 bases matching TRBD1. The germline V gene has CDR1 SGHKS and CDR2 YYEKEE (reference sequence). Trimming at V came to 5 bases and at J to 1 base, leaving 3 bases not matched to a gene. This CDR3 spans 15 amino acids. The CDR3 is CASRNRGSGANVLTF. DNA of the CDR3: TGTGCCAGCAGGAACAGGGGTTCTGGGGCCAACGTCCTGACTTTC.

Regarding this clonotype: A single base separates this from a much larger clone, so it may be a read error. Because it lacks the conserved phenylalanine or tryptophan at the end, this CDR3 is likely a read error. The genes are TRBV27 and TRBJ2-1; TRBD2 matches at 12 bases. The CDR3 spans 18 residues. In germline, CDR1 is MNHEY, CDR2 SMNVEV (reference sequence). The CDR3 coding sequence is TGTGCCAGCGGTTTTCCCTCTAGCGGGAGGGCGATTTACAATGAGCAGTTCTTA. Amino acid sequence: CASGFPSSGRAIYNEQFL.

Notes on this clonotype: A much larger clonotype is one base distant, so this may be a read error. J is TRBJ1-3 and V is TRBV7-2; D call uncertain. V was cut by 4 bases and J by 0 bases, with 7 bases left in between. Germline assignment: CDR1 SGHTA and CDR2 FQGNSA. This CDR3 is 14 amino acids long. Written as DNA, the CDR3 is TGTGCCAGCAGCTCGGGATACTCTGGAAACACCATATATTTT. Protein: CASSSGYSGNTIYF. The variable domain in full, with the rest retrieved from reference TRBV7-2 and TRBJ1-3, is GAGVSQSPSNKVTEKGKDVELRCDPISGHTALYWYRQSLGQGLEFLIYFQGNSAPDKSGLPSDRFSAERTGGSVSTLTIQRTQQEDSAVYLCASSSGYSGNTIYFGEGSWLTVV.

This clonotype is medium-sized within its sample. The chain joins TRBV13 to TRBJ1-5, with a weak D call TRBD1 (5 bases). The ends were cut back, 5 bases at V and 2 bases at J, with 10 bases in the middle. The CDR3 contains 14 residues. Germline CDR1 PRHDT, CDR2 FYEKMQ (reference sequence). CDR3 sequence: CASSPGLGNQPQHF. In nucleotides, the CDR3 is TGTGCCAGCAGCCCAGGGTTGGGCAATCAGCCCCAGCATTTT.

This clonotype has just a few counts. This chain uses TRBV6-2 or TRBV6-3 with TRBJ2-5; 9 positions match TRBD2. V shed 1 base and J 4 bases; nucleotides not matched to a gene: 1. The CDR3 is 14 residues long. Germline CDR1 MNHEY, CDR2 SVGEGT. DNA of the CDR3: TGTGCCAGCAGTTACTGGACTAGCGCAGAGACCCAGTACTTC. Protein: CASSYWTSAETQYF.

The sample holds a few counts of this clonotype. V usage is TRBV11-2 and J usage is TRBJ2-7; D gene uncertain. V was clipped by 4 bases and J by 0 bases, with 13 bases between them. Germline lookup yields CDR1 SGHAT and CDR2 FQNNGV. The CDR3 consists of 15 residues. The CDR3 spells CASSSGQASSYEQYF. The CDR3 bases are TGTGCCAGCAGCTCCGGGCAAGCGAGCTCCTACGAGCAGTACTTC.

This clonotype was detected many times. This chain links TRBV6-2 or TRBV6-3 with TRBJ2-3; tentatively, D is TRBD1 or TRBD2 (5 bases each). The V end lost 4 bases, the J end lost 4 bases, and 15 bases lay between the germline ends. This CDR3 has 15 residues. Germline V gene sequence: CDR1 MNHEY, CDR2 SVGEGT. The CDR3 bases are TGTGCCAGCAGTTTTGAGGGATTCAGGGCAGATACGCAGTATTTT. The encoded protein is CASSFEGFRADTQYF.

This clonotype is labeled as medium-sized (0.01 to 0.1%). The V call is TRBV6-5, the J call TRBJ1-2, with D uncertain. The germline gives CDR1 MNHEY, CDR2 SVGAGI. This CDR3 is 12 amino acids long. Trimming removed 8 bases at V and 3 bases at J, with 10 bases between. For the CDR3, the DNA is TGTGCCAGCCTAAACGGGGACTATGGCTACACCTTC. Amino acid sequence: CASLNGDYGYTF.

V usage is TRBV18 and J usage is TRBJ1-5; D unresolved. Trimming stripped 3 bases from V and 4 bases from J, with 10 bases between. Germline-derived CDR1 and CDR2 are KGHSH and LQKENI. The CDR3 length is 14 residues. The CDR3 DNA sequence: TGTGCCAGCTCACCTATTGGCCTTAATCAGCCCCAGCATTTT. Protein sequence: CASSPIGLNQPQHF.

This chain connects TRBV5-6 to TRBJ2-4, with unresolved D. Between the trimmed V and J ends, which lost 3 bases and 0 bases, there was a span of 16 bases. CDR3 length equals 17 residues. Germline values: CDR1 SGHDT, CDR2 YYEEEE. The DNA for the CDR3 is TGTGCCAGCAGCTCTTTTGATACTGTCTTAGCCAAAAACATTCAGTACTTC. This encodes CASSSFDTVLAKNIQYF.

This clonotype was seen ten or more times. This chain connects TRBV20-1 to TRBJ2-4; 11 nucleotides match TRBD2. CDR1 DFQATT and CDR2 SNEGSKA come from the germline V gene (reference sequence). The V gene end was trimmed by 6 bases and the J gene end by 3 bases; junction bases not matched to a gene: 7. The length of the CDR3 is 15 residues. CDR3 residues: CSAARLAGLKNIQYF. The CDR3 coding sequence is TGCAGTGCGGCACGACTAGCGGGGCTCAAAAACATTCAGTACTTC.

This clonotype is medium-sized. The V gene is TRBV7-2, the J gene TRBJ2-1; the D gene could be TRBD1 or TRBD2 (5 bases each). Germline V gene lookup returns CDR1 SGHTA and CDR2 FQGNSA. The V gene lost 0 bases and the J gene lost 10 bases, with 13 bases spanning the gap. This CDR3 contains 14 residues. CDR3 protein: CASSLASAGTEQFF. As DNA, the CDR3 is TGTGCCAGCAGCTTAGCTAGCGCCGGGACCGAGCAGTTCTTC.

Many counts were recorded for this clonotype. The chain links TRBV27 to TRBJ2-7; D may match TRBD1 or TRBD2 (6 bases each). The CDR3 totals 15 residues. Germline values: CDR1 MNHEY, CDR2 SMNVEV (reference sequence). Between the trimmed V and J ends, which lost 2 bases and 6 bases, there was a span of 17 bases. The CDR3 bases are TGTGCCAGCAGTTTAACTCCGGGGGCGCGGGCCGAGCAGTACTTC. Its translation: CASSLTPGARAEQYF.

This clonotype has ten or more counts. This chain uses TRBV6-2 or TRBV6-3 with TRBJ1-1, with D tentatively TRBD1 (5 bases). The germline V gene encodes CDR1 MNHEY and CDR2 SVGEGT. Trimming shortened V by 8 bases and J by 4 bases, and 8 bases separated the two germline ends. The length of the CDR3 is 11 residues. The CDR3 is CASCQGTEAFF. CDR3 sequence (DNA): TGTGCCAGCTGCCAGGGCACTGAAGCTTTCTTT.

This clonotype has at least ten counts. The chain employs TRBV12-3 or TRBV12-4 and TRBJ2-7, with D possibly being TRBD1 (6 bases). The ends were cut back, 6 bases at V and 2 bases at J, with 14 bases in the middle. This CDR3 has 14 residues. Written as DNA, the CDR3 is TGTGCCAGCAGCCCTCGTCAGGGGCCCTACGAGCAGTACTTC. Translated, it gives CASSPRQGPYEQYF.

At least ten counts were recorded for this clonotype. CDR3 protein: CASSLGLDTDTQYF. CDR3 bases: TGTGCCAGCTCATTGGGACTCGACACAGATACGCAGTATTTT. The rearrangement uses TRBV18 and TRBJ2-3, with a weak D call TRBD2 (6 bases). CDR3 length: 14 amino acids. With 5 bases removed from V and 2 bases from J, the gap between germline ends came to 11 bases. Germline assignment: CDR1 KGHSH and CDR2 LQKENI.

By proportion, this clonotype is medium-sized (0.01 to 0.1%). V and J are TRBV3-1 and TRBJ1-2, with TRBD1 matching 8 bases. Per germline, CDR1 LGHDT and CDR2 YNNKEL (reference sequence). The CDR3 spans 15 residues. V shed 1 base, J shed 7 bases, and the junction held 8 bases outside the gene matches. In DNA, the CDR3 is TGTGCCAGCAGCCAAGCAGGGGGCGGGATAAGTGGCTACACCTTC. It translates to CASSQAGGGISGYTF.

CDR3 bases: TGTGCCAGCAGTTTAATAGTTTCCCTTTCAGATACGCAGTATTTT. This gives the protein CASSLIVSLSDTQYF. The genes are TRBV28 and TRBJ2-3; no clear D. Germline V gives CDR1 MDHEN, CDR2 SYDVKM. Trimming removed 2 bases at V and 4 bases at J, with 13 bases between. CDR3 size: 15 residues.

This clonotype was counted a few times. This rearrangement joins TRBV29-1 to TRBJ2-3; tentative D call: TRBD2 (5 bases). Germline CDR1 and CDR2: SQVTM and ANQGSEA. Trimming took 4 bases from V and 5 from J, leaving 16 bases between them. CDR3 length: 14 residues. The CDR3 DNA reads TGCAGCGTTGTACCTAGTGGGCGGGTAGATACGCAGTATTTT. Translating gives CSVVPSGRVDTQYF.

This clonotype is deemed medium-sized (0.01 to 0.1%). V and J are TRBV7-9 and TRBJ1-6; D not resolved. Germline V gene sequence: CDR1 SEHNR, CDR2 FQNEAQ (reference sequence). The CDR3 extends over 15 amino acids. The germline V and J ends were trimmed by 4 bases and 9 bases, with 16 bases remaining between them. The CDR3 region has the DNA TGTGCCAGCAGCTACGACGGAGGGCCGAGTTCACCCCTCCACTTT. The encoded protein is CASSYDGGPSSPLHF. Drawing the rest from reference TRBV7-9 and TRBJ1-6, the complete variable domain is DTGVSQNPRHKITKRGQNVTFRCDPISEHNRLYWYRQTLGQGPEFLTYFQNEAQLEKSRLLSDRFSAERPKGSFSTLEIQRTEQGDSAMYLCASSYDGGPSSPLHFGNGTRLTVT.

This clonotype came up many times. The chain combines TRBV27 with TRBJ1-2; possible D gene TRBD1, 5 bases. CDR1 and CDR2 (germline): MNHEY, SMNVEV (reference sequence). The germline V and J ends were trimmed by 0 bases and 2 bases, with 13 bases remaining between them. This CDR3 is 16 amino acids long. CDR3 nucleotide sequence: TGTGCCAGCAGTTTATCGGGGCAGGCGGCGAACTATGGCTACACCTTC. This sequence encodes CASSLSGQAANYGYTF.

The table lists this clonotype with many counts. The rearrangement links TRBV6-2 or TRBV6-3 to TRBJ2-7; the D is unclear. Per the germline V gene, CDR1 is MNHEY and CDR2 is SVGEGT. The CDR3 sequence is 12 residues long. The V and J ends lost 6 bases and 1 base respectively, with 7 bases between them. The CDR3 sequence: CASSRESYEQYF. In DNA form, the CDR3 reads TGTGCCAGCAGCCGCGAGTCCTACGAGCAGTACTTC.

The chain has TRBV4-2 and TRBJ1-1; D may be TRBD1 (5 bases). The CDR3 has 16 residues. V lost 0 bases to trimming and J lost 4 bases, with 15 bases between them. Germline V lookup: CDR1 LGHNA, CDR2 YNFKEQ. The CDR3 loop is CASSQDPAMGGTEAFF. The DNA of the CDR3 is TGTGCCAGCAGCCAAGATCCTGCCATGGGGGGCACTGAAGCTTTCTTT.

By share of the sample, this clonotype is medium-sized (0.01 to 0.1%). The chain carries TRBV10-3 and TRBJ1-5; the D is unclear. The germline CDR1 and CDR2 sequences are ENHRY and SYGVKD. The V and J ends lost 4 bases and 4 bases respectively, with 11 bases between them. This CDR3 is built from 14 residues. CDR3 sequence (DNA): TGTGCCATCAGTGGCCGCGGTGGAAATCAGCCCCAGCATTTT. Its translation is CAISGRGGNQPQHF.

At least ten counts were recorded for this clonotype. The chain employs TRBV6-2 or TRBV6-3 and TRBJ2-3, with D perhaps TRBD2 (6 bases). Looked up from germline, CDR1 is MNHEY and CDR2 is SVGEGT. CDR3 length: 16 residues. The ends were cut back, 7 bases at V and 2 bases at J, with 19 bases in the middle. The CDR3 here is CASTTEGWRPTDTQYF. CDR3 nucleotides: TGTGCCAGCACCACGGAGGGGTGGCGACCCACAGATACGCAGTATTTT.

This clonotype was detected many times. CDR3 coding DNA: TGTGCCAGCAGGATTAGCGGGAGTAGGTACAATGAGCAGTTCTTC. It yields the protein CASRISGSRYNEQFF. V gene TRBV6-2 or TRBV6-3 combines with J gene TRBJ2-1, with 9 positions matching TRBD2. Per germline, CDR1 MNHEY and CDR2 SVGEGT. The V gene end was trimmed by 6 bases and the J gene end by 4 bases; junction bases not matched to a gene: 7. The CDR3 is 15 residues long.

This clonotype was counted many times. The genes are TRBV11-2 and TRBJ2-1; 8 bases are shared with TRBD2. The CDR3 is 18 amino acids. With V trimmed by 5 bases and J by 7 bases, 19 bases remained unmatched. The V gene's germline CDR1 is SGHAT and CDR2 FQNNGV. CDR3 region: CASSPGTSLSLLLNEQFF. CDR3 DNA: TGTGCCAGCAGCCCCGGGACTAGTCTTTCTCTATTATTAAATGAGCAGTTCTTC.